This is a list of T cell receptor beta chains from one sample in a study of blood T cell repertoires in COVID-19. Measured with immunoSEQ multiplex PCR; TCRdb has only the in-frame clones, and not every one. The sample records hundreds of thousands of clones, around 88% being singletons. Sequencing input: peripheral blood. Receptor source: a woman in her 30s with COVID-19, enrolled during active disease. CDR3s include the opening cysteine and the closing phenylalanine or tryptophan. A D gene is named only where the DNA matches it firmly. Where a row states a size, it is once, few, many or the class of an expanded clone; other rows omit it.

.,.,TRBJ1-5,TRBV7-9,TGTGCCAGCAGCTTAGCGGGAGGAGGGCCCCAGCATTTT,CASSLAGGGPQHF
.,.,TRBJ1-2,TRBV5-5,TGTGCCAGCGGGGCAGACCACTTTTGGTATGGCTACACCTTC,CASGADHFWYGYTF
.,.,TRBJ1-3,TRBV19,TGTGCCAGTAGTCCTAATGAGGACTCTGGAAACACCATATATTTT,CASSPNEDSGNTIYF
.,.,TRBJ1-2,TRBV7-2,TGTGCCAGCAGCTTCATCACAGGGCGGCTTAGCTATGGCTACACCTTC,CASSFITGRLSYGYTF
.,.,TRBJ2-3,TRBV5-1,TGCGCCAGCAGTTGGTTGGGGAGATCGGGCACAGATACGCAGTATTTT,CASSWLGRSGTDTQYF
.,.,TRBJ2-3,TRBV19,TGTGCCAGTAGTATAGCTGACAGAATCACAGATACGCAGTATTTT,CASSIADRITDTQYF
.,once,TRBJ1-4,TRBV25-1,TGTGCCAGCAGCAGGACGGACTCTAATGAAAAACTGTTTTTT,CASSRTDSNEKLFF
TRBD2,.,TRBJ2-1,TRBV29-1,TGCAGCGTCGCCCACCCCGCCGGGACTAGCGACAATGAGCAGTTCTTC,CSVAHPAGTSDNEQFF
.,.,TRBJ1-1,TRBV5-1,TGCGCCAGCAGCTTGAGTACCGGACAGAAAAACACTGAAGCTTTCTTT,CASSLSTGQKNTEAFF
.,.,TRBJ2-2,TRBV25-1,TGTGCCAGCAGTGAATCGGGGAAAGGGCGGAACACCGGGGAGCTGTTTTTT,CASSESGKGRNTGELFF
.,.,TRBJ2-7,TRBV6-1,TGTGCCAGCAGTGATAACGAGGGTCCCTACGAGCAGTACTTC,CASSDNEGPYEQYF
TRBD1,.,TRBJ1-2,TRBV5-1,TGCGCCAGCAGCGAGGGACAGGGGGCCCGCCTTAGCGGCTACACCTTC,CASSEGQGARLSGYTF
TRBD1,.,TRBJ1-2,TRBV11-3,TGTGCCAGCAGCCCCCGGGACAGGGGAAAGCCTTTCTATGGCTACACCTTC,CASSPRDRGKPFYGYTF
TRBD2,.,TRBJ2-5,TRBV19,TGTGCCAGTAGTAACGGACTAGCGGGGGATAAGACCCAGTACTTC,CASSNGLAGDKTQYF
TRBD1,few,TRBJ2-5,TRBV5-1,TGCGCCAGCAGCTGGGTGGGACAGGCACAAGAGACCCAGTACTTC,CASSWVGQAQETQYF
TRBD2,.,TRBJ2-3,TRBV6-4,TGTGCCAGCAGCCGGGCAAGCGGGGGGGCCACAGATACGCAGTATTTT,CASSRASGGATDTQYF
.,.,TRBJ2-7,TRBV4-3,TGCGCCAGCAGCCAAGGCTACGGGGTCTACGAGCAGTACTTC,CASSQGYGVYEQYF
TRBD1,.,TRBJ1-5,TRBV6-5,TGTGCCACCGACAGGGTTGGAAGCAATCAGCCCCAGCATTTT,CATDRVGSNQPQHF
TRBD2,.,TRBJ2-5,TRBV29-1,TGCAGCGTACCGTTAGCCCGCCGGGACTATGGTAGGGAGACCCAGTACTTC,CSVPLARRDYGRETQYF
.,.,TRBJ1-3,TRBV28,TGTGCCCATTCAAACAGGGCGCAAGGAAACACCATATATTTT,CAHSNRAQGNTIYF